A single sample gave rise to the 2 T cell receptor beta chains below, sequenced in a study of human T cells and chemical hapten exposure (dated by TCRdb to about 2021). This specimen's time point label, interpreted: patch test 3, about 24 weeks after DPC sensitization. Read against the paper, the sample's treatment or condition label means: therapeutic diphenylcyclopropenone sensitization with weekly scalp DPC. Total RNA was isolated from unfractionated whole blood collected in Tempus Blood RNA tubes. Receptor libraries were prepared by RACE. The sequencing machine was a NextSeq 500. TCRdb reworked the public reads: Q25 trimming with fastp, MiXCR clone assembly, productive beta chains retained. Duplicate CDR3 protein sequences are folded into a single record with the most common DNA and genes. The sample records some 38,000 distinct CDR3 sequences, around 9.5% of which are singletons. The ten largest clonotypes hold 26% of the sample.

Specimen: whole blood, collected in connection with sensitization to the hapten diphenylcyclopropenone (DPC). The receptors shown here come from a man aged 50-60 years with alopecia areata. Some clones in this sample may be carry-over from other donors' samples.

This clonotype was observed many times. The chain joins TRBV7-2 to TRBJ2-2; no clear D. Germline V gene data show CDR1 as SGHTA and CDR2 as FQGNSA. V was trimmed by 3 bases and J by 7 bases, leaving 15 bases between them. The CDR3 is 15 amino acids. In nucleotides, the CDR3 is TGTGCCAGCAGCTTTGGCCTAGGCTGGGTCGGGGAGCTGTTTTTT. Protein product: CASSFGLGWVGELFF. The variable domain in full, with the rest retrieved from reference TRBV7-2 and TRBJ2-2, is GAGVSQSPSNKVTEKGKDVELRCDPISGHTALYWYRQSLGQGLEFLIYFQGNSAPDKSGLPSDRFSAERTGGSVSTLTIQRTQQEDSAVYLCASSFGLGWVGELFFGEGSRLTVL.

This clonotype is medium-sized (0.01 to 0.1%) within its sample. This chain connects TRBV29-1 to TRBJ2-2; 7 bases are shared with TRBD1. The CDR3 length is 14 residues. CDR1 and CDR2 (germline): SQVTM, ANQGSEA. V shed 4 bases, J shed 2 bases, and the junction held 4 bases outside the gene matches. CDR3 coding DNA: TGCAGCGTTGTACAGGGGCTCAACACCGGGGAGCTGTTTTTT. As protein: CSVVQGLNTGELFF.